The rows below give T cell receptor beta chains drawn from one sample of a study of T-cell reconstitution after alpha-beta-depleted transplantation in children. TCRdb ran MiXCR on the PCR reads and lists one entry per CDR3 protein. The sample has 900,000 or so distinct CDR3 sequences, 16% seen once. Sequences were derived from PBMCs, mostly from graft donor cells, sampled 360 days after TCRalphabeta/CD19-depleted stem cell transplant. The receptors stem from a male patient between 5 and 17 years old who had a stem cell transplant for acute lymphoblastic leukemia, so the T cells may come from the graft donor. Each CDR3 is given with its conserved first and last residue. The D gene is left open where the match is weak. Not every row has a clone size; where given, it reads once, few, many or a size class.

j_call: TRBJ2-7
d_call: NA
v_call: TRBV20-1
clone_size: many
cdr3_aa: CSASKAYEQYF
cdr3_nt: TGCAGTGCTAGCAAGGCTTACGAGCAGTACTTC

j_call: TRBJ1-2
d_call: NA
v_call: TRBV6-5
clone_size: NA
cdr3_aa: CASSYSRRRGGIGGYTF
cdr3_nt: TGTGCCAGCAGTTACTCGAGAAGAAGGGGTGGGATAGGAGGCTACACCTTC

j_call: TRBJ2-2
d_call: NA
v_call: TRBV3-1
clone_size: few
cdr3_aa: CASSRRVELFF
cdr3_nt: TGTGCCAGCAGCCGCCGGGTCGAGCTGTTTTTT

j_call: TRBJ2-2
d_call: NA
v_call: TRBV5-1
clone_size: many
cdr3_aa: CASSWSQGITGELFF
cdr3_nt: TGCGCCAGCAGCTGGAGTCAGGGGATCACCGGGGAGCTGTTTTTT

j_call: TRBJ2-3
d_call: NA
v_call: TRBV5-5
clone_size: few
cdr3_aa: CASKFHLADTQYF
cdr3_nt: TGTGCCAGTAAGTTTCATCTGGCAGATACGCAGTATTTT

j_call: TRBJ2-1
d_call: NA
v_call: TRBV27
clone_size: many
cdr3_aa: CASSPGFAGAQPYNEQFF
cdr3_nt: TGTGCCAGCAGCCCAGGGTTTGCGGGGGCCCAACCCTACAATGAGCAGTTCTTC

j_call: TRBJ2-4
d_call: TRBD1
v_call: TRBV25-1
clone_size: many
cdr3_aa: CASSEGQGLNIQYF
cdr3_nt: TGTGCCAGCAGTGAGGGACAGGGGTTAAACATTCAGTACTTC

j_call: TRBJ2-1
d_call: TRBD2
v_call: TRBV9
clone_size: many
cdr3_aa: CASSSAGGPYNEQFF
cdr3_nt: TGTGCCAGCAGCTCAGCGGGAGGTCCCTACAATGAGCAGTTCTTC

j_call: TRBJ2-1
d_call: NA
v_call: TRBV20-1
clone_size: few
cdr3_aa: CSAPYAEQFF
cdr3_nt: TGCAGTGCTCCTTACGCTGAGCAGTTCTTC

j_call: TRBJ2-1
d_call: NA
v_call: TRBV12-3/TRBV12-4
clone_size: few
cdr3_aa: CASSFGPLIEQFF
cdr3_nt: TGTGCCAGCAGTTTCGGCCCCTTGATTGAGCAGTTCTTC